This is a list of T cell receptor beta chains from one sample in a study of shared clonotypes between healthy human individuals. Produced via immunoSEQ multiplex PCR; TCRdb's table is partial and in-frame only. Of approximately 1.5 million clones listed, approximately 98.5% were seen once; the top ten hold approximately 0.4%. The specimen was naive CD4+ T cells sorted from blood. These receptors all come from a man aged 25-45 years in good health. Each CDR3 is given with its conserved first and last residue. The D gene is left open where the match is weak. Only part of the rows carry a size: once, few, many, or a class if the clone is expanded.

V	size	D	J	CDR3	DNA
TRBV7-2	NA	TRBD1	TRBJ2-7	CASSQGQLYEQYF	TGTGCCAGCAGCCAGGGACAGCTCTACGAGCAGTACTTC
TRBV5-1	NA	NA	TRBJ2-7	CASSSGPTYEQYF	TGCGCCAGCAGCTCGGGACCCACCTACGAGCAGTACTTC
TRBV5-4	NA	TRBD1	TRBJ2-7	CASSLQGAPYEQYF	TGTGCCAGCAGCTTGCAGGGGGCCCCGTACGAGCAGTACTTC
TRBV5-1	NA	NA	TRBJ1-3	CASSPTASGNTIYF	TGCGCCAGCAGCCCGACAGCCTCTGGAAACACCATATATTTT
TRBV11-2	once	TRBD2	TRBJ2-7	CASSLSVTSGVYEQYF	TGTGCCAGCAGCTTGAGCGTGACTAGCGGAGTCTACGAGCAGTACTTC
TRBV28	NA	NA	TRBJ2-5	CASSFRQETQYF	TGTGCCAGCAGTTTCCGGCAAGAGACCCAGTACTTC
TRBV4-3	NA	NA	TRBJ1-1	CASSQDVGNTEAFF	TGCGCCAGCAGCCAAGATGTGGGGAACACTGAAGCTTTCTTT
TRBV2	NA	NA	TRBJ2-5	CASLLGIVQEETQYF	TGTGCCAGCCTCCTAGGAATTGTACAGGAAGAGACCCAGTACTTC
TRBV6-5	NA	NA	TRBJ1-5	CASRPPGYSNQPQHF	TGTGCCAGCAGACCCCCAGGGTATAGCAATCAGCCCCAGCATTTT
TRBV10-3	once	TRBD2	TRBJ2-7	CAISLAGGTYEQYF	TGTGCCATCAGCTTAGCGGGAGGAACCTACGAGCAGTACTTC
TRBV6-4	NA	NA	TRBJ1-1	CASSEGVNTEAFF	TGTGCCAGCAGTGAAGGAGTGAACACTGAAGCTTTCTTT
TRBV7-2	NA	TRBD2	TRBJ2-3	CASSLRKLAGGPEDTQYF	TGTGCCAGCAGCCTTCGGAAACTAGCGGGAGGGCCGGAAGATACGCAGTATTTT
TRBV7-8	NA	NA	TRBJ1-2	CASSLALGTNGYTF	TGTGCCAGCAGCTTAGCGCTTGGGACAAACGGCTACACCTTC
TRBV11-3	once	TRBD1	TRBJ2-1	CASSEAGTGLHEQFF	TGTGCCAGCAGCGAAGCCGGGACAGGGTTACATGAGCAGTTCTTC
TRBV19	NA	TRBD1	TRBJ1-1	CASSIARQGLSEAFF	TGTGCCAGTAGTATAGCCCGACAGGGGCTCAGTGAAGCTTTCTTT
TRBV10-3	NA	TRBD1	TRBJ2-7	CAISEGGQGAVYEQYF	TGTGCCATCAGTGAGGGCGGGCAGGGGGCTGTCTACGAGCAGTACTTC
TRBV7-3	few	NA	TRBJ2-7	CASSLGGGNYEQYF	TGTGCCAGCAGCCTAGGGGGTGGGAACTACGAGCAGTACTTC
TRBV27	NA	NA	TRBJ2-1	CASSLPGFYNEQFF	TGTGCCAGCAGTTTGCCGGGATTCTACAATGAGCAGTTCTTC
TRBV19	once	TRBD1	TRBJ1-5	CASSTRDRAGAGRNQPQHF	TGTGCCAGTAGTACCCGGGACAGGGCCGGTGCAGGGCGCAATCAGCCCCAGCATTTT
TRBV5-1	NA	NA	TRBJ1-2	CASSLEGGGYTF	TGCGCCAGCAGCTTGGAGGGGGGCGGCTACACCTTC
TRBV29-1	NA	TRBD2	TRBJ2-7	CSVAGTSVSYEQYF	TGCAGCGTCGCCGGGACTAGCGTTTCCTACGAGCAGTACTTC
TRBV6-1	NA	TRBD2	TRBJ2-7	CASKNPSGSLYEQYF	TGTGCCAGCAAGAACCCTAGCGGGAGTTTGTACGAGCAGTACTTC
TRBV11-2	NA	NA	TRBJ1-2	CASSPSGAGRSYGYTF	TGTGCCAGCAGCCCCTCGGGCGCAGGGCGTTCCTATGGCTACACCTTC
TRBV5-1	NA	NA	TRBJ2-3	CASSWRPDGGGTGGTDTQYF	TGCGCCAGCAGCTGGCGGCCGGACGGAGGTGGCACTGGGGGTACAGATACGCAGTATTTT
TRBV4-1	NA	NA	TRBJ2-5	CASSQARWETQYF	TGCGCCAGCAGCCAAGCTAGATGGGAGACCCAGTACTTC
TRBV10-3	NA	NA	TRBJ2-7	CAIRTTGEQYF	TGTGCCATCAGAACGACGGGGGAGCAGTACTTC